The entry below gives a single TCR beta chain sequence along with its context. Its cognate antigen is unknown. This specimen comes from a study of CD8 T cell repertoires and HIV-1 epitope variants. Turning to the study itself: T cells were stimulated with Twenty-five Gag and Nef peptides separately. Controls were a CMV, EBV and flu pool, Ebola AY9, and no peptide.

General study findings and limits: Beta chains alone show antigen proliferation, not cytokine profile or function. Nef KF9 drew four or five clonotypes and HW9 one, without TAALDMSHF responses.

Clones were sequenced by immunoSEQ multiplex PCR, and TCRdb holds only the in-frame ones, with some missing. The sample has 4,900 or so clones, roughly 65% seen once. This CDR3 is 13 amino acids long. Germline lookup yields CDR1 SGHTS and CDR2 YDEGEE. Trimming cost V 6 bases and J 2 bases, with 8 bases left between them. The TCR originated in a male donor with HIV. The sample was cultured CD8+ T cells derived from PBMCs. V gene TRBV5-8 combines with J gene TRBJ2-2; D remains ambiguous. Here the CDR3 reads CASNLLNTGELFF. CDR3 bases: TGTGCCAGCAATTTGCTAAACACCGGGGAGCTGTTTTTT.